The 29 T cell receptor beta chains below were found in one sample sequenced in a study of blood T cell repertoires in COVID-19. The method was immunoSEQ multiplex PCR; TCRdb's version includes in-frame clones alone and lacks a portion of them. The sample includes roughly 240,000 clones, roughly nine tenths of them seen just once. Specimen: peripheral blood. The receptors here all came from a man aged 18 to 29 with active or convalescent COVID-19.

This chain uses TRBV5-1 with TRBJ1-1, with 9 bases lining up with TRBD1. The junction had 8 bases not matched to a gene; V was cut back by 4 bases and J by 4 bases. This CDR3 is 15 amino acids long. From germline, CDR1 is SGHRS and CDR2 YFSETQ. The CDR3 is CASSATGTGITEAFF. The CDR3 coding sequence is TGCGCCAGCAGCGCGACGGGGACAGGGATCACTGAAGCTTTCTTT.

The chain joins TRBV5-1 to TRBJ1-2; 8 positions match TRBD1. Germline V gene sequence: CDR1 SGHRS, CDR2 YFSETQ. The V segment lost 0 bases and the J segment 3 bases; nucleotides outside the gene matches: 1. The length of the CDR3 is 14 residues. The CDR3 coding sequence is TGCGCCAGCAGCTTGGGGACAGGGCACTATGGCTACACCTTC. Its protein is CASSLGTGHYGYTF.

V gene TRBV2 combines with J gene TRBJ1-1, with 7 bases identical to TRBD1. In germline, CDR1 is SNHLY, CDR2 FYNNEI. The CDR3 length is 14 residues. Losses at the gene ends were 8 bases for V and 2 bases for J; bases not matched to a gene: 8. The DNA of the CDR3 is TGTGCCAGCCGCCGACAGGGAAAAAACACTGAAGCTTTCTTT. As protein: CASRRQGKNTEAFF.

The table lists this clone with a count of one. The J gene is TRBJ1-2, the V gene TRBV19; weak D call: TRBD1 (5 bases). Trimming cost V 5 bases and J 6 bases, with 13 bases left between them. This CDR3 contains 13 residues. Looked up from germline, CDR1 is LNHDA and CDR2 is SQIVND (reference sequence). The CDR3 DNA is TGTGCCAGTAGTTTCCAGGGAGGACATGGCTACACCTTC. Translation gives CASSFQGGHGYTF.

This clone showed up just once. The chain joins TRBV2 to TRBJ2-7; a weak D match, TRBD1 (5 bases). Trimming took off 8 bases at V and 6 bases at J, with 17 bases between the two ends. Per germline, CDR1 SNHLY and CDR2 FYNNEI. This CDR3 is built from 13 residues. CDR3: CASVREAEGEQYF. CDR3 coding DNA: TGTGCCAGCGTCAGGGAAGCAGAAGGCGAGCAGTACTTC.

The chain links TRBV5-1 to TRBJ1-6, with D perhaps matching TRBD1 (6 bases). Germline CDR1 is SGHRS and CDR2 is YFSETQ. Trimming left V 0 bases short and J 6 bases short, with 7 bases between. CDR3 size: 14 residues. The CDR3 sequence is CASSLEQGNSPLHF. DNA of the CDR3: TGCGCCAGCAGCTTGGAACAGGGTAATTCACCCCTCCACTTT.

A single count supports this clone. This sequence joins TRBV2 and TRBJ1-5; tentatively, D is TRBD1 (6 bases). The CDR3 extends over 14 amino acids. The V end lost 6 bases, the J end lost 6 bases, and 15 bases lay between the germline ends. CDR1 is SNHLY, CDR2 FYNNEI, per germline. CDR3 loop: CASRTQGEGQPQHF. The CDR3 DNA reads TGTGCCAGCAGGACACAGGGAGAAGGTCAGCCCCAGCATTTT. Full variable domain (missing parts from reference TRBV2 and TRBJ1-5): EPEVTQTPSHQVTQMGQEVILRCVPISNHLYFYWYRQILGQKVEFLVSFYNNEISEKSEIFDDQFSVERPDGSNFTLKIRSTKLEDSAMYFCASRTQGEGQPQHFGDGTRLSIL.

The J gene is TRBJ1-1, the V gene TRBV6-5; D remains ambiguous. The length of the CDR3 is 14 residues. The germline gives CDR1 MNHEY, CDR2 SVGAGI. Trimming stripped 8 bases from V and 1 base from J, with 14 bases between. As DNA, the CDR3 is TGTGCCAGCTACCGCAGGACTCCGAACACTGAAGCTTTCTTT. Its translation: CASYRRTPNTEAFF.

In this sample, this clone turned up once. The CDR3 DNA is TGTGCCAGCAGCCGGTATTATGAGCAGTTCTTC. Residues: CASSRYYEQFF. This chain links TRBV7-2 with TRBJ2-1; D not resolved. Trimming removed 5 bases from V and 8 bases from J, with 7 bases in between. The germline V gene encodes CDR1 SGHTA and CDR2 FQGNSA. The length of the CDR3 is 11 residues.

This chain connects TRBV19 to TRBJ1-5; D gene unclear. This CDR3 region has 16 residues. The germline V and J ends were trimmed by 5 bases and 2 bases, with 16 bases remaining between them. The germline CDR1 and CDR2 sequences are LNHDA and SQIVND (reference sequence). CDR3 nucleotide sequence: TGTGCCAGTAGTCCCCACCTGGTATCGGGCAATCAGCCCCAGCATTTT. Translating it yields CASSPHLVSGNQPQHF.

The chain couples TRBV5-1 to TRBJ1-2, with D possibly being TRBD1 (5 bases). The CDR3 is 14 residues long. The germline CDR1 and CDR2 sequences are SGHRS and YFSETQ. V lost 0 bases to trimming and J lost 6 bases, with 12 bases between them. The CDR3 is CASSLAGSTDGYTF. In DNA, the CDR3 is TGCGCCAGCAGCTTGGCAGGGTCTACGGATGGCTACACCTTC.

The chain has TRBV9 and TRBJ2-1, with D tentatively TRBD1 (6 bases). CDR1 and CDR2 (germline): SGDLS, YYNGEE. This CDR3 is 16 amino acids long. Trimming removed 0 bases from V and 3 bases from J, with 13 bases in between. The CDR3 loop is CASSVETGLNYNEQFF. The DNA of the CDR3 is TGTGCCAGCAGCGTAGAGACAGGATTAAACTACAATGAGCAGTTCTTC.

J is TRBJ1-2 and V is TRBV29-1; 9 bases are a match to TRBD1. With 6 bases clipped from V and 6 bases from J, the junction kept 8 bases outside the gene matches. The CDR3 has 13 residues. Germline V gene sequence: CDR1 SQVTM, CDR2 ANQGSEA. The CDR3 region is CSVRTGEYHGYTF. DNA for the CDR3: TGCAGCGTCCGGACAGGGGAGTATCATGGCTACACCTTC.

This clone was picked up a small number of times. V and J are TRBV4-1 and TRBJ1-5; no definite D call. V lost 0 bases to trimming and J lost 3 bases, with 9 bases between them. The germline V gene encodes CDR1 MGHRA and CDR2 YSYEKL. This CDR3 is built from 15 residues. The CDR3 loop reads CASSQDPRNNQPQHF. CDR3 bases: TGCGCCAGCAGCCAAGATCCCAGGAACAATCAGCCCCAGCATTTT.

CDR3 nucleotides: TGTGCCAGCAGAGGGACTAGGGATTACAATGAGCAGTTCTTC. It is translated as CASRGTRDYNEQFF. This rearrangement joins TRBV11-3 to TRBJ2-1, with TRBD2 identical over 8 bases. The CDR3 is 14 residues long. The junction had 5 bases not matched to a gene; V was cut back by 6 bases and J by 4 bases. Germline V gives CDR1 SGHNT, CDR2 YENEEA.

The V gene is TRBV18, the J gene TRBJ2-1; 8 bases fit TRBD1. Germline V CDR1 and CDR2: KGHSH, LQKENI. V lost 4 bases and J lost 4; bases outside the gene matches: 6. The CDR3 is 15 residues long. The CDR3 sequence: CASSLTDRAYNEQFF. The CDR3 DNA follows: TGTGCCAGCTCACTTACGGACAGGGCGTACAATGAGCAGTTCTTC. Full variable domain (rest looked up from reference TRBV18 and TRBJ2-1): NAGVMQNPRHLVRRRGQEARLRCSPMKGHSHVYWYRQLPEEGLKFMVYLQKENIIDESGMPKERFSAEFPKEGPSILRIQQVVRGDSAAYFCASSLTDRAYNEQFFGPGTRLTVL.

J is TRBJ2-5 and V is TRBV7-2, with 8 bases fitting TRBD2. V trimming: 5 bases; J trimming: 2 bases; junction bases outside the gene matches: 13. In germline, CDR1 is SGHTA, CDR2 FQGNSA. The CDR3 runs 17 residues. In DNA form, the CDR3 reads TGTGCCAGCAGCCCCCGGGGGGGGAGGTGGGTACAAGAGACCCAGTACTTC. Translated, it gives CASSPRGGRWVQETQYF.

This sequence joins TRBV6-5 and TRBJ1-1; no reliable D call. The CDR3 spans 11 residues. Germline V CDR1 and CDR2: MNHEY, SVGAGI. With 7 bases removed from V and 8 bases from J, the gap between germline ends came to 11 bases. The CDR3 loop reads CASTLNQEAFF. The CDR3 nucleotides read TGTGCCAGCACCCTTAACCAGGAAGCTTTCTTT.

V usage is TRBV7-9 and J usage is TRBJ2-7, with D hard to call. Trimming pared 5 bases from V and 1 base from J, leaving 15 bases between. The CDR3 contains 15 residues. CDR1 is SEHNR and CDR2 is FQNEAQ in the germline V gene (reference sequence). This CDR3 is CASSPYPESSYEQYF. The CDR3 DNA sequence: TGTGCCAGCAGCCCATACCCTGAGAGTTCCTACGAGCAGTACTTC. Drawing the rest from reference TRBV7-9 and TRBJ2-7, the complete variable domain is DTGVSQNPRHKITKRGQNVTFRCDPISEHNRLYWYRQTLGQGPEFLTYFQNEAQLEKSRLLSDRFSAERPKGSFSTLEIQRTEQGDSAMYLCASSPYPESSYEQYFGPGTRLTVT.

The rearrangement uses TRBV7-4 and TRBJ2-1; 10 bases map to TRBD1. V lost 1 base to trimming and J lost 0 bases; unmatched junction nucleotides: 15. The CDR3 loop spans 21 amino acids. The germline gives CDR1 SGHVT, CDR2 SQSDAQ. Here the CDR3 reads CASSLGDRDRGPPSSYNEQFF. CDR3 sequence (DNA): TGTGCCAGCAGCTTAGGGGACCGGGACAGGGGACCCCCGAGCTCCTACAATGAGCAGTTCTTC.

The rearrangement joins TRBV29-1 to TRBJ2-5, with D possibly matching TRBD1 (6 bases). The CDR3 runs 13 residues. Germline CDR1 SQVTM, CDR2 ANQGSEA. V lost 7 bases, J lost 4 bases, and 16 bases lay in between. In DNA, the CDR3 is TGCAGCGGGGATCAGGCAGGGGTAGAGACCCAGTACTTC. It codes for CSGDQAGVETQYF.

The chain is built from TRBV7-7 and TRBJ2-5; D is possibly TRBD2 (5 bases). V lost 5 bases, J lost 2 bases, and 9 bases lay in between. Germline lookup yields CDR1 SSHAT and CDR2 FNYEAQ (reference sequence). The CDR3 spans 13 residues. This CDR3 is CASSQDSQETQYF. The CDR3 nucleotides are TGTGCCAGCAGCCAGGACTCTCAAGAGACCCAGTACTTC.

The chain joins TRBV5-1 to TRBJ2-7; 10 bases agree with TRBD2. Unmatched junction bases numbered 9, after V lost 4 bases and J lost 2 bases. From germline, CDR1 is SGHRS and CDR2 YFSETQ. CDR3 size: 16 residues. The CDR3 protein is CASSPSGLAATYEQYF. Here the CDR3 DNA reads TGCGCCAGCAGCCCCAGTGGACTAGCGGCGACCTACGAGCAGTACTTC.

The V gene is TRBV19, the J gene TRBJ2-1, with 8 bases lining up with TRBD1. Germline lookup yields CDR1 LNHDA and CDR2 SQIVND (reference sequence). This CDR3 has 15 amino acids. V lost 2 bases, J lost 7 bases, and 7 bases stayed unmatched. The CDR3 region has the DNA TGTGCCAGTAGTATATCGGCAGGGGGCGGGAATGAGCAGTTCTTC. This sequence encodes CASSISAGGGNEQFF.

This clone was counted once. An end of the junction does not agree with germline; a read error may underlie this. J is TRBJ2-7 and V is TRBV11-3; TRBD2 agrees at 8 bases. The length of the CDR3 is 16 residues. The germline CDR1 and CDR2 sequences are SGHNT and YENEEA. The CDR3 sequence: CASSIPGLGGPYEQYF. The CDR3 DNA is TGTGCCAGCAGCATCCCGGGACTAGGGGGTCCCTATGAGCAGTACTTC. Complete variable domain (other parts from reference TRBV11-3 and TRBJ2-7): EAGVVQSPRYKIIEKKQPVAFWCNPISGHNTLYWYLQNLGQGPELLIRYENEEAVDDSQLPKDRFSAERLKGVDSTLKIQPAELGDSAVYLCASSIPGLGGPYEQYFGPGTRLTVT.

The chain couples TRBV3-1 (or the pseudogene TRBV3-2) to TRBJ1-5; the D gene is possibly TRBD1 (6 bases). Germline V gives CDR1 LGHDT, CDR2 YNNKEL (reference sequence). The CDR3 is 15 amino acids. Trimming pared 1 base from V and 4 bases from J, leaving 11 bases between. CDR3 sequence: CASSQAGVGNQPQHF. Here the CDR3 DNA reads TGTGCCAGCAGCCAAGCAGGGGTAGGAAATCAGCCCCAGCATTTT.

This clone was counted a single time. The rearrangement uses TRBV11-2 and TRBJ1-6; TRBD1 might be the D (5 bases). The V gene's germline CDR1 is SGHAT and CDR2 FQNNGV. This CDR3 contains 13 residues. V lost 3 bases to trimming and J lost 11 bases, with 11 bases between them. The DNA for the CDR3 is TGTGCCAGCAGCTTGGGGCAGGGTCCACCCCTCCACTTT. It translates to CASSLGQGPPLHF.

The V call is TRBV9, the J call TRBJ2-7; 10 nucleotides match TRBD1. Germline assignment: CDR1 SGDLS and CDR2 YYNGEE. The CDR3 loop spans 14 amino acids. V was clipped by 4 bases and J by 4 bases; unmatched bases: 5. The CDR3 protein is CASSSRDRGYEQYF. CDR3 bases: TGTGCCAGCAGCTCAAGGGACAGGGGTTACGAGCAGTACTTC.

Comment on this clone: At one of its ends the junction is not consistent with the germline gene, which may arise from a read error. This chain joins TRBV4-1 and TRBJ2-1; TRBD1 might be the D (6 bases). Germline V gene lookup returns CDR1 MGHRA and CDR2 YSYEKL. The CDR3 extends over 12 amino acids. Here the CDR3 DNA reads TGCGCCACCAGCCGCCCCGGGACAGAGCAGTTCTTC. Its translation: CATSRPGTEQFF.